This T cell receptor (beta chain) originates from a study of CD8 T cells in ankylosing spondylitis. Regarding the study as a whole: Existing reports had already noted some motif variants in reactive arthritis synovial fluid and blood. Disease-linked clones reportedly concentrated significantly in matched ankylosing spondylitis synovial fluid. Apparently characteristic of ankylosing spondylitis blood was a TCR beta motif (fewer than ten highly homologous variants).

About this clonotype: Its antigen remains unidentified.

From the 5' RACE reads, TCRdb called clonotypes with MiXCR, one entry per CDR3 protein. The data hold some 220,000 distinct CDR3 sequences, with about 10% observed a single time. Germline assignment: CDR1 DFQATT and CDR2 SNEGSKA (reference sequence). V was shortened by 1 base and J by 2 bases, with 8 bases between the two germline ends. The CDR3 loop spans 13 amino acids. This sequence joins TRBV20-1 and TRBJ1-2; D gene unclear. The sequence was obtained from a male donor with ankylosing spondylitis or in good health (not recorded which). The specimen sequenced was blood, either unsorted or a sorted T cell fraction (not recorded which). This CDR3 is CSARGVRNYGYTF. CDR3 DNA: TGCAGTGCTAGAGGGGTTCGAAACTATGGCTACACCTTC.